A single sample is the source of the 25 T cell receptor beta chains below, sequenced in a study of blood T cell repertoires in COVID-19. Using immunoSEQ multiplex PCR, the repertoire was profiled, and TCRdb retains in-frame clones only, with some absent. The sample has more than 90,000 clones; approximately 82% are singletons. Sequencing was carried out using peripheral blood. These receptors were obtained from a man between 60 and 75 years old with acute or convalescent COVID-19.

The gene calls are TRBV12-3 or TRBV12-4 and TRBJ2-7, with a possible D match to TRBD2 (5 bases). CDR3 length: 13 residues. Trimming removed 1 base from V and 7 bases from J, with 11 bases in between. CDR3 in amino acids: CASSLGSSGEQYV. The DNA for the CDR3 is TGTGCCAGCAGTTTAGGAAGTTCGGGGGAGCAGTACGTC.

The V and J genes are TRBV18 and TRBJ1-2; no firm D call. Trimming stripped 3 bases from V and 8 bases from J, with 10 bases between. The length of the CDR3 is 12 residues. CDR1 and CDR2 from the germline V gene are KGHSH and LQKENI. The CDR3 sequence: CASSPEGGGYTF. As DNA, the CDR3 is TGTGCCAGCTCACCTGAGGGTGGAGGCTACACCTTC. The complete variable domain, with remaining parts taken from reference TRBV18 and TRBJ1-2, reads NAGVMQNPRHLVRRRGQEARLRCSPMKGHSHVYWYRQLPEEGLKFMVYLQKENIIDESGMPKERFSAEFPKEGPSILRIQQVVRGDSAAYFCASSPEGGGYTFGSGTRLTVV.

The genes are TRBV3-1 (or the pseudogene TRBV3-2) and TRBJ2-5; no firm D call. CDR1 and CDR2 (germline): LGHDT, YNNKEL (reference sequence). Trimming stripped 1 base from V and 4 bases from J, with 4 bases between. The CDR3 has 12 residues. Here the CDR3 reads CASSQAGETQYF. The CDR3 region has the DNA TGTGCCAGCAGCCAAGCCGGAGAGACCCAGTACTTC.

This chain joins TRBV7-6 and TRBJ1-3; D unresolved. CDR3 length: 15 residues. The ends were cut back, 1 base at V and 0 bases at J, with 7 bases in the middle. Germline CDR1 is SGHVS and CDR2 is FNYEAQ. The CDR3, as DNA: TGTGCCAGCAGCTTAGTGGAGACCTCTGGAAACACCATATATTTT. It yields the protein CASSLVETSGNTIYF. Drawing the rest from reference TRBV7-6 and TRBJ1-3, the complete variable domain is GAGVSQSPRYKVTKRGQDVALRCDPISGHVSLYWYRQALGQGPEFLTYFNYEAQQDKSGLPNDRFSAERPEGSISTLTIQRTEQRDSAMYRCASSLVETSGNTIYFGEGSWLTVV.

V gene TRBV19 combines with J gene TRBJ2-5; a weak D match, TRBD1 (6 bases). V lost 3 bases and J 4 bases, leaving 15 bases between the germline ends. The CDR3 is made up of 15 amino acids. Germline CDR1 and CDR2: LNHDA and SQIVND (reference sequence). The CDR3 DNA sequence: TGTGCCAGTAGTATTAAGTACAGGGTCAGAGAGACCCAGTACTTC. Residues: CASSIKYRVRETQYF.

The chain employs TRBV10-3 and TRBJ2-3, with D possibly matching TRBD2 (5 bases). There are 13 residues in the CDR3. Per the germline V gene, CDR1 is ENHRY and CDR2 is SYGVKD. V lost 7 bases and J lost 5, with 13 bases in between. CDR3 in DNA: TGTGCCATCAACGCCCCTCGGGAAGATACGCAGTATTTT. Its translation: CAINAPREDTQYF.

This clone was seen once. The rearrangement joins TRBV19 to TRBJ1-1; D might be TRBD1 (6 bases). The CDR3 extends over 16 amino acids. Trimming removed 11 bases at V and 2 bases at J, with 24 bases between. The germline CDR1 and CDR2 sequences are LNHDA and SQIVND (reference sequence). The CDR3 spells CASTRGWVRINTEAFF. The CDR3 DNA follows: TGTGCCTCGACGAGGGGGTGGGTAAGGATAAACACTGAAGCTTTCTTT.

V usage is TRBV2 and J usage is TRBJ2-3; 8 nucleotides line up with TRBD2. CDR1 SNHLY and CDR2 FYNNEI come from the germline V gene. There are 14 residues in the CDR3. V shed 10 bases, J shed 1 base, and the junction held 7 bases outside the gene matches. CDR3 in amino acids: CAIQLAARTDTQYF. CDR3 DNA sequence: TGTGCCATCCAACTAGCGGCGCGCACAGATACGCAGTATTTT. The whole variable domain, filled in from reference TRBV2 and TRBJ2-3, reads EPEVTQTPSHQVTQMGQEVILRCVPISNHLYFYWYRQILGQKVEFLVSFYNNEISEKSEIFDDQFSVERPDGSNFTLKIRSTKLEDSAMYFCAIQLAARTDTQYFGPGTRLTVL.

This rearrangement joins TRBV6-2 or TRBV6-3 to TRBJ2-1; D gene uncertain. Germline assignment: CDR1 MNHEY and CDR2 SVGEGT. Deletions cut 4 bases from V and 8 bases from J, with 15 bases between. The CDR3 is 14 residues long. The CDR3, as DNA: TGTGCCAGCAGTTTAGGTAATGAGGTCGATGAGCAGTTCTTC. Amino acids: CASSLGNEVDEQFF.

This clone occurred a few times. This rearrangement joins TRBV15 to TRBJ1-5; D is ambiguous. The germline CDR1 and CDR2 sequences are LNHNV and YYDKDF (reference sequence). This CDR3 is built from 12 residues. Trimming shortened V by 5 bases and J by 5 bases, and 7 bases separated the two germline ends. CDR3 nucleotides: TGTGCCACCAGCTTGCGGGATCAGCCCCAGCATTTT. This translates into CATSLRDQPQHF.

The gene calls are TRBV24-1 and TRBJ1-2; 8 nucleotides align to TRBD1. Looked up from germline, CDR1 is KGHDR and CDR2 is SFDVKD. The V segment lost 4 bases and the J segment 6 bases; nucleotides outside the gene matches: 3. This CDR3 is built from 13 residues. CDR3 amino acids: CATSDQTGDGYTF. CDR3 coding DNA: TGTGCCACCAGTGACCAGACAGGGGATGGCTACACCTTC.

The chain couples TRBV18 to TRBJ2-5; TRBD2 matches at 10 bases. This CDR3 comprises 15 residues. With 3 bases clipped from V and 4 bases from J, the junction kept 5 bases outside the gene matches. Germline V CDR1 and CDR2: KGHSH, LQKENI. The CDR3 DNA sequence: TGTGCCAGCTCACCTTCTAGCGGGGGAGGAGAGACCCAGTACTTC. Its protein is CASSPSSGGGETQYF.

J is TRBJ1-2 and V is TRBV7-2; D is undetermined. V lost 1 base to trimming and J lost 9 bases, with 12 bases between them. Germline V gene lookup returns CDR1 SGHTA and CDR2 FQGNSA. The length of the CDR3 is 13 residues. The CDR3 sequence: CASSLGEQFRYTF. The CDR3, as DNA: TGTGCCAGCAGCTTAGGGGAGCAGTTCCGCTACACCTTC.

This clone showed up just once. The chain couples TRBV4-1 to TRBJ1-1; D is ambiguous. The V gene lost 0 bases and the J gene lost 1 base, with 9 bases spanning the gap. Per the germline V gene, CDR1 is MGHRA and CDR2 is YSYEKL. The length of the CDR3 is 15 residues. Here the CDR3 DNA reads TGCGCCAGCAGCCAAGACGCGGCCTCGAACACTGAAGCTTTCTTT. The encoded protein is CASSQDAASNTEAFF.

As concerns this clone: Additional DNA sequences in this sample encode the identical CDR3. The V and J genes are TRBV11-3 and TRBJ2-1, with TRBD2 identical over 7 bases. CDR3 length equals 12 residues. Germline CDR1 SGHNT, CDR2 YENEEA. V lost 3 bases to trimming and J lost 7 bases; unmatched junction nucleotides: 0. CDR3 residues: CASSFSGNEQFF. In nucleotides, the CDR3 is TGTGCCAGCAGCTTTAGCGGGAATGAGCAGTTCTTC. Using reference TRBV11-3 and TRBJ2-1 for the parts outside the CDR3, the full variable domain is EAGVVQSPRYKIIEKKQPVAFWCNPISGHNTLYWYLQNLGQGPELLIRYENEEAVDDSQLPKDRFSAERLKGVDSTLKIQPAELGDSAVYLCASSFSGNEQFFGPGTRLTVL.

The rearrangement joins TRBV11-3 to TRBJ2-1; the D gene is possibly TRBD2 (6 bases). Trimming removed 0 bases at V and 1 base at J, with 16 bases between. Germline CDR1 reads SGHNT; CDR2 reads YENEEA. The CDR3 is 18 amino acids. The CDR3 loop is CASSLDQGGSSSYNEQFF. DNA for the CDR3: TGTGCCAGCAGCTTAGATCAAGGAGGGTCGAGTTCCTACAATGAGCAGTTCTTC.

This clone was recorded once. V gene TRBV5-1 combines with J gene TRBJ1-2, with D tentatively TRBD1 (6 bases). This CDR3 has 13 amino acids. In germline, CDR1 is SGHRS, CDR2 YFSETQ. Trimming took 4 bases from V and 8 from J, leaving 15 bases between them. CDR3 protein: CASSQGGQYGYTF. The CDR3 DNA reads TGCGCCAGCAGCCAGGGCGGACAGTACGGCTACACCTTC.

The sample holds many counts of this clone. The gene calls are TRBV19 and TRBJ1-2, with D tentatively TRBD1 (6 bases). Germline V gene sequence: CDR1 LNHDA, CDR2 SQIVND (reference sequence). Trimming shortened V by 5 bases and J by 2 bases, and 15 bases separated the two germline ends. The CDR3 totals 15 residues. The CDR3 is CASSQVRGPNYGYTF. CDR3 sequence (DNA): TGTGCCAGTAGTCAGGTCAGGGGTCCCAACTATGGCTACACCTTC.

The chain couples TRBV6-5 to TRBJ2-1, with a tentative D call TRBD2 (6 bases). The V end lost 5 bases, the J end lost 9 bases, and 17 bases lay between the germline ends. Germline V gene lookup returns CDR1 MNHEY and CDR2 SVGAGI. This CDR3 spans 14 amino acids. The chain's CDR3 is CASSPPRGGTEQFF. CDR3 sequence (DNA): TGTGCCAGCAGTCCTCCGCGTGGAGGGACTGAGCAGTTCTTC.

V and J are TRBV11-3 and TRBJ2-5; possibly TRBD2 for D (6 bases). This CDR3 is built from 16 residues. The germline V gene encodes CDR1 SGHNT and CDR2 YENEEA. V lost 1 base and J lost 5, with 17 bases in between. CDR3 DNA: TGTGCCAGCAGCTTAGTCCAGTCGGGAGTAGTGGAGACCCAGTACTTC. It yields the protein CASSLVQSGVVETQYF. Supplemented by reference TRBV11-3 and TRBJ2-5, the full variable domain reads EAGVVQSPRYKIIEKKQPVAFWCNPISGHNTLYWYLQNLGQGPELLIRYENEEAVDDSQLPKDRFSAERLKGVDSTLKIQPAELGDSAVYLCASSLVQSGVVETQYFGPGTRLLVL.

This clone occurred many times. CDR3 sequence: CASAIPPTEAFF. CDR3 bases: TGTGCTAGTGCTATACCCCCCACTGAAGCTTTCTTT. The chain uses TRBV12-5 and TRBJ1-1, with no clear D. The CDR3 totals 12 residues. V was cut by 7 bases and J by 4 bases, with 10 bases left in between. Germline V gives CDR1 LGHNT, CDR2 FRNRAP.

J is TRBJ1-1 and V is TRBV30; 9 nucleotides line up with TRBD1. V lost 5 bases, J lost 4 bases, and 5 bases stayed unmatched. Germline V gene sequence: CDR1 GTSNPN, CDR2 SVGIG (reference sequence). The CDR3 contains 13 residues. The DNA for the CDR3 is TGTGCCTGGCGCCCACAGGGGGCCACTGAAGCTTTCTTT. Translated: CAWRPQGATEAFF. Full variable domain (missing parts from reference TRBV30 and TRBJ1-1): SQTIHQWPATLVQPVGSPLSLECTVEGTSNPNLYWYRQAAGRGLQLLFYSVGIGQISSEVPQNLSASRPQDRQFILSSKKLLLSDSGFYLCAWRPQGATEAFFGQGTRLTVV.

This rearrangement joins TRBV24-1 to TRBJ2-1; 10 nucleotides agree with TRBD1. The CDR3 consists of 14 residues. V lost 4 bases, J lost 8 bases, and 4 bases stayed unmatched. Germline V gene lookup returns CDR1 KGHDR and CDR2 SFDVKD. The CDR3, as DNA: TGTGCCACCAGTGACACCGGGACAGGGGATGAGCAGTTCTTC. It translates to CATSDTGTGDEQFF.

This clone is a singleton in its sample. This sequence joins TRBV6-5 and TRBJ1-5; D not resolved. The CDR3 runs to 16 residues. With 0 bases removed from V and 0 bases from J, the gap between germline ends came to 9 bases. Looked up from germline, CDR1 is MNHEY and CDR2 is SVGAGI. As DNA, the CDR3 is TGTGCCAGCAGTTACTCAACATCATCTAGCAATCAGCCCCAGCATTTT. The encoded protein is CASSYSTSSSNQPQHF.

There are a few counts of this clone. The rearrangement joins TRBV4-3 to TRBJ1-2; 12 bases are shared with TRBD1. J was trimmed by 7 bases and V by 0 bases; bases with no gene match: 15. Germline loops: CDR1 LGHNA, CDR2 YSLEER. CDR3 length equals 19 residues. For the CDR3, the DNA is TGCGCCAGCAGCCAAGACTTACTCGCCCCGGGACAGGGGGCGCTTGGCTACACCTTC. Translated, it gives CASSQDLLAPGQGALGYTF.